One and the same sample provided the 19 T cell receptor beta chains below, sequenced in a study of T-cell memory formation after mild COVID-19. TCRdb reprocessed the 5' RACE reads via MiXCR and lists one record per CDR3 protein. The top ten hold roughly 8.1% of the sample, which has hundreds of thousands of distinct CDR3 sequences, about 20% seen once. Material: PBMCs or a T cell subset sorted from them (not recorded which). These receptors all come from an adult woman who had mild COVID-19 (a few samples of this study predate the infection). Cell type and time point are not known.

This sequence joins TRBV29-1 and TRBJ1-2, with TRBD1 as a possible D gene (6 bases). The CDR3 is made up of 14 amino acids. Trimming took 3 bases from V and 4 from J, leaving 15 bases between them. Germline assignment: CDR1 SQVTM and CDR2 ANQGSEA. CDR3 in amino acids: CSVEVQGRAYGYTF. CDR3 sequence (DNA): TGCAGCGTTGAGGTCCAGGGGAGAGCCTATGGCTACACCTTC. The whole variable domain, filled in from reference TRBV29-1 and TRBJ1-2, reads SAVISQKPSRDICQRGTSLTIQCQVDSQVTMMFWYRQQPGQSLTLIATANQGSEATYESGFVIDKFPISRPNLTFSTLTVSNMSPEDSSIYLCSVEVQGRAYGYTFGSGTRLTVV.

This clonotype has more than one count but fewer than ten. V and J are TRBV6-5 and TRBJ1-2; unclear D gene. The CDR3 is 19 residues long. Germline assignment: CDR1 MNHEY and CDR2 SVGAGI. V dropped 2 bases and J dropped 5 bases, with 27 bases sitting between them. The DNA of the CDR3 is TGTGCCAGCAGTTACCACTCTGCACCGTACGGGAGGACGATGTATGGCTACACCTTC. This translates into CASSYHSAPYGRTMYGYTF.

The chain recombines TRBV7-2 with TRBJ2-3, with unresolved D. V was trimmed by 5 bases and J by 0 bases, leaving 9 bases between them. There are 14 residues in the CDR3. CDR1 is SGHTA, CDR2 FQGNSA, per germline. CDR3 bases: TGTGCCAGCAGCCCCAGACCGAGCACAGATACGCAGTATTTT. Translated: CASSPRPSTDTQYF.

The chain is built from TRBV20-1 and TRBJ2-7; 11 nucleotides match TRBD2. Per germline, CDR1 DFQATT and CDR2 SNEGSKA (reference sequence). V shed 3 bases, J shed 6 bases, and the junction held 10 bases outside the gene matches. This CDR3 has 15 residues. The CDR3 nucleotides read TGCAGTGCTAGGGAGAGACTAGCGGGACTTCGCGAGCAGTACTTC. This codes for CSARERLAGLREQYF.

This clonotype has more than one count but fewer than ten. The chain combines TRBV24-1 with TRBJ2-1; D not resolved. The CDR3 covers 12 residues. Germline CDR1 reads KGHDR; CDR2 reads SFDVKD. V lost 4 bases, J lost 12 bases, and 12 bases lay in between. Here the CDR3 DNA reads TGTGCCACCAGTGACCTGATGGCAGTGCAGTTCTTC. It codes for CATSDLMAVQFF.

V usage is TRBV20-1 and J usage is TRBJ1-1, with D maybe TRBD1 (6 bases). This CDR3 has 15 residues. The germline V gene has CDR1 DFQATT and CDR2 SNEGSKA (reference sequence). Trimming stripped 5 bases from V and 0 bases from J, with 16 bases between. The CDR3 coding sequence is TGCAGTGCTCGGACAGCCACCGCTATGAACACTGAAGCTTTCTTT. Residues: CSARTATAMNTEAFF.

CDR3 DNA: TGTGCCAGCAGCTCGGGGCGTCAGGGTCCCGCGAACACCGGGGAGCTGTTTTTT. Protein sequence: CASSSGRQGPANTGELFF. V gene TRBV5-5 combines with J gene TRBJ2-2; either TRBD1 or TRBD2 may supply D (5 bases each). V was shortened by 3 bases and J by 0 bases, with 18 bases between the two germline ends. Germline values: CDR1 SGHKS, CDR2 YYEKEE (reference sequence). The CDR3 totals 18 residues.

The CDR3 protein is CASSYSAGAYEQYF. The CDR3 bases are TGTGCCAGCAGTTACTCAGCAGGGGCCTACGAGCAGTACTTC. The gene calls are TRBV6-2 or TRBV6-3 and TRBJ2-7; TRBD1 is a possible D gene (6 bases). Germline V CDR1 and CDR2: MNHEY, SVGEGT. Trimming removed 0 bases at V and 2 bases at J, with 8 bases between. CDR3 length equals 14 residues.

This clonotype turned up a few times. The rearrangement links TRBV12-5 to TRBJ2-7; D is unresolved. The V gene's germline CDR1 is LGHNT and CDR2 FRNRAP. The CDR3 is 10 amino acids. Trimming took 9 bases from V and 3 from J, leaving 6 bases between them. The CDR3 DNA reads as TGTGCTAGGCGGAGCTACGAGCAGTACTTC. This encodes CARRSYEQYF.

The chain is built from TRBV7-2 and TRBJ2-2, with D perhaps TRBD2 (5 bases). Per the germline V gene, CDR1 is SGHTA and CDR2 is FQGNSA. Trimming took 5 bases from V and 7 from J, leaving 11 bases between them. This CDR3 contains 13 residues. The CDR3 DNA reads TGTGCCAGCAGCGAGGGTCCATACGGGGAGCTGTTTTTT. Translating gives CASSEGPYGELFF.

The chain links TRBV6-5 to TRBJ1-5; D might be TRBD1 (6 bases). This CDR3 region has 14 residues. Looked up from germline, CDR1 is MNHEY and CDR2 is SVGAGI. Trimming pared 5 bases from V and 6 bases from J, leaving 14 bases between. DNA for the CDR3: TGTGCCAGCAGTGCCACAGGGCTGGCTCAGCCCCAGCATTTT. It translates to CASSATGLAQPQHF.

The V and J genes are TRBV5-1 and TRBJ1-1, with 10 bases lining up with TRBD1. The CDR3 loop spans 16 amino acids. CDR1 is SGHRS, CDR2 YFSETQ, per germline. J lost 1 base, V lost 3 bases, and 6 bases had no gene match. CDR3 DNA sequence: TGCGCCAGCAGCTACACGACAGGGGGCTGGAACACTGAAGCTTTCTTT. It translates to CASSYTTGGWNTEAFF.

The gene calls are TRBV21-1 and TRBJ1-5. TRBV21-1 has pseudogene status. The CDR3 length is 10 residues. The CDR3: CASLLQPQHF. Here the CDR3 DNA reads TGTGCCAGCTTACTTCAGCCCCAGCATTTT.

This clonotype has more than one count but fewer than ten. This chain uses TRBV7-6 with TRBJ2-1; 7 bases fit TRBD2. The CDR3 extends over 16 amino acids. Trimming removed 1 base from V and 6 bases from J; junction bases left unmatched: 9. Germline V gives CDR1 SGHVS, CDR2 FNYEAQ. CDR3 bases: TGTGCCAGCAGCTTAGTCGAGGCGGGAGTGGGCAATGAGCAGTTCTTC. Translated, it gives CASSLVEAGVGNEQFF.

The chain joins TRBV5-1 to TRBJ2-1; D is perhaps TRBD1 (5 bases). This CDR3 is built from 16 residues. V shed 0 bases and J shed 0 bases, with 10 bases lying between them. The germline CDR1 and CDR2 sequences are SGHRS and YFSETQ. This CDR3 reads CASSLGGDSSYNEQFF. The CDR3 bases are TGCGCCAGCAGCTTGGGGGGCGATAGCTCCTACAATGAGCAGTTCTTC.

The rearrangement links TRBV20-1 to TRBJ2-1; tentative D call: TRBD2 (6 bases). The CDR3 sequence is 15 residues long. In germline, CDR1 is DFQATT, CDR2 SNEGSKA (reference sequence). Trimming removed 0 bases from V and 4 bases from J, with 13 bases in between. This CDR3 is CSARDQLAVYNEQFF. The CDR3 DNA reads as TGCAGTGCTAGAGATCAACTAGCAGTATACAATGAGCAGTTCTTC.

The rearrangement uses TRBV4-1 and TRBJ1-2, with D tentatively TRBD1 (5 bases). The CDR3 extends over 18 amino acids. Germline V gene sequence: CDR1 MGHRA, CDR2 YSYEKL. With 4 bases removed from V and 0 bases from J, the gap between germline ends came to 21 bases. CDR3 amino acids: CASSRSEQGAPSNYGYTF. CDR3 coding DNA: TGCGCCAGCAGCCGTTCGGAGCAGGGAGCACCTTCTAACTATGGCTACACCTTC.

The V call is TRBV25-1, the J call TRBJ2-3, with D possibly being TRBD1 or TRBD2 (5 bases each). CDR1 is MGHDK and CDR2 is SYGVNS in the germline V gene. The CDR3 spans 19 residues. V shed 6 bases and J shed 2 bases, with 27 bases lying between them. CDR3 residues: CASSVSPLRDHRFTDTQYF. The CDR3 coding sequence is TGTGCCAGCAGCGTATCTCCCCTCAGGGACCACCGATTCACAGATACGCAGTATTTT.

This clonotype was found a few times. This chain joins TRBV19 and TRBJ2-3; 9 bases are a match to TRBD1. CDR3 length equals 14 residues. From germline, CDR1 is LNHDA and CDR2 SQIVND (reference sequence). J lost 1 base, V lost 7 bases, and 3 bases had no gene match. CDR3 sequence reads: CASKWTGGTDTQYF. The CDR3 DNA is TGTGCCAGTAAGTGGACAGGGGGCACAGATACGCAGTATTTT.